The source of this TCR beta chain is a study of cytomegalovirus exposure and HLA in healthy donors. Notes on the study in general: Trimming of TCR beta V- and J-genes showed a link, identified in a later analysis, to a missense DCLRE1C variant.

The PCR ran on 60 Vbeta and 13 Jbeta primers. TCRdb keeps only in-frame clones here, not all; method: immunoSEQ multiplex PCR. This sample has roughly 100,000 clones, with roughly four fifths found just once. The CDR3 runs 15 residues. Trimming left V 6 bases short and J 2 bases short, with 14 bases between. Germline V CDR1 and CDR2: KGHSH, LQKENI. Of note for this clone: The antigen is undetermined.

The receptor was derived from a young man in good health and CMV-seropositive. The sample comprised PBMCs. This chain joins TRBV18 and TRBJ1-5; tentatively, D is TRBD1 (5 bases). The CDR3 here is CASSPGGSGNQPQHF. The CDR3 bases are TGTGCCAGCTCCCCGGGGGGTAGTGGCAATCAGCCCCAGCATTTT.